A selection of T cell receptor beta chains follows, all from one sample in a study of T-cell reconstitution after alpha-beta-depleted transplantation in children. TCRdb re-called the PCR reads with MiXCR, one entry per CDR3 protein. The sample has 250,000 to 400,000 distinct CDR3 sequences; around 25% are singletons. The material was PBMCs, mostly from graft donor cells, obtained 180 days after TCRalphabeta/CD19-depleted stem cell transplant. These receptors came from a male patient younger than 18 who had a stem cell transplant for acute lymphoblastic leukemia, so the T cells may come from the graft donor. Each CDR3 is given with its conserved first and last residue. D genes are given only for firm matches.

.	TRBV5-4	TRBJ1-1	CASSFLNTEAFF
.	TRBV27	TRBJ1-1	CASTVMGGTEAFF
.	TRBV18	TRBJ1-4	CASSAANEKLFF
.	TRBV16	TRBJ1-1	CASSQSRDHMNTEAFF
.	TRBV12-3/TRBV12-4	TRBJ2-1	CASTQFYSWYNEQFF
TRBD2	TRBV9	TRBJ2-7	CASSVSGRAINEQYF
.	TRBV7-9	TRBJ2-5	CASSYVQETQYF
.	TRBV24-1	TRBJ2-1	CATSDQGPASYNEQFF
TRBD1	TRBV6-1	TRBJ1-3	CASSGPGQRNSGNTIYF
TRBD1	TRBV29-1	TRBJ2-7	CSVLLDRGYEQYF
TRBD2	TRBV5-1	TRBJ2-1	CASSVTSGRPHEQFF
.	TRBV7-8	TRBJ2-2	CASSLVDSGADTGELFF
.	TRBV20-1	TRBJ1-6	CSAEQVRANSPLHF
TRBD1	TRBV12-3/TRBV12-4	TRBJ2-3	CASRQGAGDTQYF
.	TRBV7-9	TRBJ2-3	CASSFLSATSTDTQYF
TRBD1	TRBV6-1	TRBJ1-5	CASREGTVSNQPQHF
.	TRBV7-8	TRBJ2-3	CASSLIGGKGSTDTQYF
TRBD1	TRBV24-1	TRBJ2-7	CATRGTGSYEQYF
TRBD2	TRBV6-1	TRBJ2-1	CASRLGLAGVVNEQFF
TRBD1	TRBV5-4	TRBJ2-7	CASSFEQGAAYEQYF
TRBD2	TRBV7-2	TRBJ2-3	CASSFLRAGVLGTQYF
TRBD1	TRBV5-5	TRBJ2-5	CASSLGGQGSLTQSF
TRBD1	TRBV7-9	TRBJ2-7	CASTAAGDRDYEQYF
TRBD2	TRBV15	TRBJ2-1	CATSLAGTSAYNEQFF